Given below is one T cell receptor (beta chain) in context. Germline trimming cut 6 bases from V and 4 bases from J; bases unmatched to any gene: 8. The CDR3 is 14 amino acids. Germline lookup yields CDR1 SNHLY and CDR2 FYNNEI. Measured with immunoSEQ multiplex PCR; TCRdb has only the in-frame clones, and not every one. The table lists some 310,000 clones, roughly 90% of them singletons. The data are from a study of cytomegalovirus exposure and HLA in healthy donors. This sequence joins TRBV2 and TRBJ1-2, with TRBD1 identical over 7 bases. This TCR was sampled from a man aged 30 to 45 in good health and CMV-seronegative. Sequenced input: PBMCs. The CDR3 DNA is TGTGCCAGCAGACAGGACAGGCTCGGCTATGGCTACACCTTC. It translates to CASRQDRLGYGYTF.